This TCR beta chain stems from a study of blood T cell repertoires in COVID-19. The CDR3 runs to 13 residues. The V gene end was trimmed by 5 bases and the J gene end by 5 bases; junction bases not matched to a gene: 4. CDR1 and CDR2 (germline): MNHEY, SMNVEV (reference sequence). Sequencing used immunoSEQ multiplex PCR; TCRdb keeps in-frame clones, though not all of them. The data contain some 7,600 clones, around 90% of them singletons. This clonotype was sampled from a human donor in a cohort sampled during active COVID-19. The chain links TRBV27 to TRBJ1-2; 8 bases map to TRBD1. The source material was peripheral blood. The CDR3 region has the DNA TGTGCCAGCAGTGCAGGGGGCCGGTATGGCTACACCTTC. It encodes CASSAGGRYGYTF.